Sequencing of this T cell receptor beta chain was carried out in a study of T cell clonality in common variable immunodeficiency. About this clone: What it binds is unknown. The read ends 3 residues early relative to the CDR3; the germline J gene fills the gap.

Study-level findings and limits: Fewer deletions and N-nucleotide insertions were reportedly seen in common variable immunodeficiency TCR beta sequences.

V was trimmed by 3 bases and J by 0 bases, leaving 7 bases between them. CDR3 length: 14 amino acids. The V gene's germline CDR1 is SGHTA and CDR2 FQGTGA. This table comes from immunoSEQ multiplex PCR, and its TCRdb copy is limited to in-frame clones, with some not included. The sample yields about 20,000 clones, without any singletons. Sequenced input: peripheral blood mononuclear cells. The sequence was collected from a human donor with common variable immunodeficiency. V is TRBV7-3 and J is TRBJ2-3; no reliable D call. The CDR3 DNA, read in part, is TGTGCCAGCAGCTTTTCCGGTAGCACAGATACG. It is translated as CASSFSGSTDT. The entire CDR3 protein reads CASSFSGSTDTQYF.